This T cell receptor beta chain comes out of a study of cytomegalovirus exposure and HLA in healthy donors. Study-level points and caveats: In a later analysis, TCR beta V- and J-gene trimming was associated with a missense DCLRE1C variant. Cytomegalovirus status was reportedly diagnosed by the classifier with high sensitivity and specificity.

Remarks on this clone: Its antigen remains unidentified.

The CDR3 contains 17 residues. V lost 1 base and J lost 5, with 15 bases in between. CDR1 is MGHRA, CDR2 YSYEKL, per germline. A multiplex PCR was run with 60 Vbeta primers and 13 Jbeta primers. Using immunoSEQ multiplex PCR, the repertoire was profiled, and TCRdb retains in-frame clones only, with some absent. This sample carries about 82,000 clones, less than 85% of them seen once, and the ten largest clones take around 15%. This receptor was taken from a human donor in good health. The specimen sequenced was PBMCs. The chain recombines TRBV4-1 with TRBJ1-6, with D hard to call. The CDR3 DNA sequence: TGCGCCAGCAGCCAAGGGCGGGCAGGCCCAAATAATTCACCCCTCCACTTT. Amino acids: CASSQGRAGPNNSPLHF.